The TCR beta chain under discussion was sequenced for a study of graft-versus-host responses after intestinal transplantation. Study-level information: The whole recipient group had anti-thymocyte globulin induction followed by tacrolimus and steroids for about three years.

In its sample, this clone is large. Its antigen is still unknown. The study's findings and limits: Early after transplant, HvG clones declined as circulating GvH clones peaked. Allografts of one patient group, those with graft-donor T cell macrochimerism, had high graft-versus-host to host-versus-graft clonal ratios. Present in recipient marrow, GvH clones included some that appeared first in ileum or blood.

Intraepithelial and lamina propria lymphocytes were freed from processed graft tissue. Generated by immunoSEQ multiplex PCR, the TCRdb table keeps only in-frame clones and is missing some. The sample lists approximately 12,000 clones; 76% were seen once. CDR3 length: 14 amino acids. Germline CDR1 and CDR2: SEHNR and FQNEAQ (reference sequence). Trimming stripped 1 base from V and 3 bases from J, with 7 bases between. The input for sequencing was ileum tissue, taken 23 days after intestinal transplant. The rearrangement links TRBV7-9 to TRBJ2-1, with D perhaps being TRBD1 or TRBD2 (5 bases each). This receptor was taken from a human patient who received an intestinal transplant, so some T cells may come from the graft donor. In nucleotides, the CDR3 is TGTGCCAGCAGCTTAGGGGGGTACTACAATGAGCAGTTCTTC. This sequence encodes CASSLGGYYNEQFF.